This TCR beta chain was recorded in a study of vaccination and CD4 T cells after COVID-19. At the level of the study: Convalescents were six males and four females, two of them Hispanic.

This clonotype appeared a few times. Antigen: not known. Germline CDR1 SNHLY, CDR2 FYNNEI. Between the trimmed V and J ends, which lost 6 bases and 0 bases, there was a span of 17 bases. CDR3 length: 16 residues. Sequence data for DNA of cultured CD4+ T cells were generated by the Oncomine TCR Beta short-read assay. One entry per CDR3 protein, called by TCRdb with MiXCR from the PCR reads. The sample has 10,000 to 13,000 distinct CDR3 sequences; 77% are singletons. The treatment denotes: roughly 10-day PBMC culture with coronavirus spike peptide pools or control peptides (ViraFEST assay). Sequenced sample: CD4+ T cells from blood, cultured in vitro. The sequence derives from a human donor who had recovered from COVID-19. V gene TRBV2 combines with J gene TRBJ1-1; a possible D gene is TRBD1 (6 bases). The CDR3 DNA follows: TGTGCCAGCAGCCGCGCGAGAACAGGGATGAACACTGAAGCTTTCTTT. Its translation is CASSRARTGMNTEAFF.